A single sample gave rise to the 16 T cell receptor beta chains below, sequenced in a study of control samples from healthy donors and cancer patients. The assay was immunoSEQ multiplex PCR, and TCRdb's table has in-frame clones only and misses some. The sample has around 150,000 clones; 95% to 96% are singletons. Specimen: blood. Source of these receptors: a woman in her 30s in good health.

The sample holds one count of this clone. The V and J genes are TRBV13 and TRBJ2-5; 7 positions match TRBD2. Per the germline V gene, CDR1 is PRHDT and CDR2 is FYEKMQ (reference sequence). This CDR3 spans 16 amino acids. Trimming took 5 bases from V and 5 from J; bases not matched to a gene: 14. The CDR3 DNA reads as TGTGCCAGCAGCCCTGGGCTAGCGGTTTATATGGAGACCCAGTACTTC. Translated, it gives CASSPGLAVYMETQYF.

This rearrangement joins TRBV4-1 to TRBJ2-2; 8 bases line up with TRBD1. CDR3 length: 15 amino acids. V dropped 2 bases and J dropped 6; count of bases not matched to a gene: 5. Germline CDR1 reads MGHRA; CDR2 reads YSYEKL. CDR3 in DNA: TGCGCCAGCAGCCAAAGTCAGGGGGCGTCCGGGGAGCTGTTTTTT. Amino acids: CASSQSQGASGELFF.

This rearrangement joins TRBV7-2 to TRBJ2-2; 10 nucleotides agree with TRBD1. Germline CDR1 reads SGHTA; CDR2 reads FQGNSA. Trimming took 2 bases from V and 5 from J; bases not matched to a gene: 5. The CDR3 extends over 16 amino acids. Here the CDR3 reads CASSLRDRGGTGELFF. The CDR3, as DNA: TGTGCCAGCAGCTTAAGGGACAGGGGAGGAACCGGGGAGCTGTTTTTT.

The chain is built from TRBV1 and TRBJ2-5; the D call of TRBD1 is as the table states it, not checked on the DNA. TRBV1 is given as a pseudogene. CDR3 length: 14 amino acids. CDR3 region: CTSSCGQGAETQYF. CDR3 in DNA: TGCACCAGCAGCTGCGGACAGGGGGCAGAGACCCAGTACTTC.

This clone appeared a single time. The genes are TRBV20-1 and TRBJ1-4; D remains ambiguous. This CDR3 is 11 amino acids long. Germline CDR1 DFQATT, CDR2 SNEGSKA (reference sequence). Trimming shortened V by 6 bases and J by 7 bases, and 9 bases separated the two germline ends. CDR3 coding DNA: TGCAGTGCCGTCCAGGCTGAAAAACTGTTTTTT. Translation: CSAVQAEKLFF.

This chain uses TRBV5-1 with TRBJ1-6; 7 bases fit TRBD1. The V gene's germline CDR1 is SGHRS and CDR2 YFSETQ. The CDR3 runs 15 residues. V lost 0 bases and J lost 9; bases outside the gene matches: 6. Written as DNA, the CDR3 is TGCGCCAGCAGCTTGGGCGGGACAGACGGTTCACCCCTCCACTTT. Encoded protein: CASSLGGTDGSPLHF.

The chain carries TRBV28 and TRBJ2-7, with a possible D match to TRBD1 (5 bases). Germline V gene sequence: CDR1 MDHEN, CDR2 SYDVKM. V lost 7 bases and J lost 1, with 11 bases in between. CDR3 length equals 13 residues. Here the CDR3 DNA reads TGTGCCAGCACCAGGGCCTATTCCTACGAGCAGTACTTC. Translating it yields CASTRAYSYEQYF.

The chain carries TRBV3-1 (or the pseudogene TRBV3-2) and TRBJ2-7, with D uncertain. Germline CDR1 and CDR2: LGHDT and YNNKEL (reference sequence). This CDR3 is 14 amino acids long. V was cut by 5 bases and J by 4 bases, with 15 bases left in between. In nucleotides, the CDR3 is TGTGCCAGCAGCGTCAACCTTCTGTTTTACGAGCAGTACTTC. The encoded protein is CASSVNLLFYEQYF.

V usage is TRBV5-8 and J usage is TRBJ2-7, with 7 positions matching TRBD2. The CDR3 covers 15 residues. With V trimmed by 2 bases and J by 4 bases, 9 bases remained unmatched. CDR1 and CDR2 from the germline V gene are SGHTS and YDEGEE. CDR3 in amino acids: CASSFGSGGQYEQYF. The CDR3 DNA reads TGTGCCAGCAGCTTTGGGTCGGGAGGTCAATACGAGCAGTACTTC.

The chain joins TRBV27 to TRBJ2-5; TRBD2 matches at 12 bases. With 4 bases clipped from V and 5 bases from J, the junction kept 8 bases outside the gene matches. This CDR3 has 16 residues. The V gene's germline CDR1 is MNHEY and CDR2 SMNVEV (reference sequence). For the CDR3, the DNA is TGTGCCAGCAGTTCCCATTCTAGCGGGAGGGTGGAGACCCAGTACTTC. Its translation: CASSSHSSGRVETQYF.

This chain connects TRBV30 to TRBJ1-2, with no clear D. There are 16 residues in the CDR3. The V end was cut by 0 bases, the J end by 5 bases, with 19 bases between. Per the germline V gene, CDR1 is GTSNPN and CDR2 is SVGIG (reference sequence). The CDR3 loop reads CAWSVPSGYSGYGYTF. In nucleotides, the CDR3 is TGTGCCTGGAGTGTGCCCTCAGGCTACAGCGGGTATGGCTACACCTTC.

The J gene is TRBJ1-2, the V gene TRBV19, with D perhaps matching TRBD1 (6 bases). CDR3 size: 11 residues. Trimming removed 6 bases at V and 7 bases at J, with 9 bases between. CDR1 and CDR2 (germline): LNHDA, SQIVND (reference sequence). CDR3 sequence: CASSYRAGYTF. CDR3 bases: TGTGCCAGTAGCTACAGGGCTGGCTACACCTTC. Variable domain in full (rest from reference TRBV19 and TRBJ1-2): DGGITQSPKYLFRKEGQNVTLSCEQNLNHDAMYWYRQDPGQGLRLIYYSQIVNDFQKGDIAEGYSVSREKKESFPLTVTSAQKNPTAFYLCASSYRAGYTFGSGTRLTVV.

The rearrangement links TRBV18 to TRBJ1-2; D is uncertain. CDR3 length: 16 amino acids. Germline-derived CDR1 and CDR2 are KGHSH and LQKENI. With 2 bases removed from V and 3 bases from J, the gap between germline ends came to 16 bases. The CDR3 reads CASSPVGGVSYYGYTF. CDR3 nucleotide sequence: TGTGCCAGCTCACCAGTTGGAGGAGTCAGCTACTATGGCTACACCTTC.

The rearrangement links TRBV3-1 (or the pseudogene TRBV3-2) to TRBJ1-1; D is unresolved. V lost 4 bases and J lost 5, with 8 bases in between. The CDR3 spans 12 residues. Germline-derived CDR1 and CDR2 are LGHDT and YNNKEL (reference sequence). CDR3 residues: CASSPGGTEAFF. The CDR3 DNA reads as TGTGCCAGCAGCCCCGGCGGTACTGAAGCTTTCTTT.

V and J are TRBV19 and TRBJ1-4; tentatively, D is TRBD1 (6 bases). Germline loops: CDR1 LNHDA, CDR2 SQIVND (reference sequence). CDR3 size: 14 residues. The V gene lost 9 bases and the J gene lost 8 bases, with 19 bases spanning the gap. The CDR3 bases are TGTGCCAGCTCCAAACCGGGACAACGGGAAAAACTGTTTTTT. It specifies CASSKPGQREKLFF.

The rearrangement links TRBV5-4 to TRBJ1-3; tentative D call: TRBD1 (5 bases). The V and J ends lost 2 bases and 0 bases respectively, with 6 bases between them. From germline, CDR1 is SGHNT and CDR2 YYREEE (reference sequence). The CDR3 runs to 14 residues. The CDR3 nucleotides read TGTGCCAGCAGCTTCGGGGCCTCTGGAAACACCATATATTTT. Protein sequence: CASSFGASGNTIYF.